The 29 T cell receptor beta chains below come from one sample, sequenced in a study of shared clonotypes between healthy human individuals. The table came from immunoSEQ multiplex PCR; TCRdb's copy has only in-frame clones and leaves some out. The sample yields roughly 700,000 clones, 90% seen once. The sample comprised memory CD8+ T cells from PBMCs. Documented subset: CD45RO+ cells pooled with CCR7-negative TemRA cells. These receptors all stem from a man in his late teens or twenties in good health. Some clones in this sample may be carry-over from other donors' samples.

The rearrangement joins TRBV6-5 to TRBJ1-1; D unclear. The CDR3 covers 16 residues. CDR1 MNHEY and CDR2 SVGAGI come from the germline V gene. With 0 bases removed from V and 0 bases from J, the gap between germline ends came to 11 bases. The CDR3 here is CASSYSIFTLNTEAFF. CDR3 DNA sequence: TGTGCCAGCAGTTACTCGATCTTCACCTTGAACACTGAAGCTTTCTTT.

Here the CDR3 reads CASSVQVTDTQYF. The CDR3 DNA reads as TGCGCCAGCAGTGTCCAAGTCACAGATACGCAGTATTTT. This chain connects TRBV10-2 to TRBJ2-3; D is ambiguous. Germline CDR1 reads WSHSY; CDR2 reads SAAADI. There are 13 residues in the CDR3. V shed 4 bases and J shed 2 bases, with 7 bases lying between them.

V is TRBV10-3 and J is TRBJ2-2; D gene ambiguous. The CDR3 loop spans 17 amino acids. The V end was cut by 2 bases, the J end by 0 bases, with 13 bases between. Germline lookup yields CDR1 ENHRY and CDR2 SYGVKD. Here the CDR3 reads CAISEALLEPNTGELFF. CDR3 DNA: TGTGCCATCAGTGAGGCCCTGCTGGAGCCGAACACCGGGGAGCTGTTTTTT.

This rearrangement joins TRBV4-1 to TRBJ1-5, with D uncertain. Germline loops: CDR1 MGHRA, CDR2 YSYEKL. The CDR3 extends over 15 amino acids. V lost 6 bases and J 3 bases, leaving 15 bases between the germline ends. The CDR3 DNA is TGCGCCAGCAGTATCTCCGCCAGACCCAATCAGCCCCAGCATTTT. Its translation is CASSISARPNQPQHF.

The chain uses TRBV29-1 and TRBJ2-1; either TRBD1 or TRBD2 may supply D (5 bases each). The CDR3 covers 15 residues. Germline loops: CDR1 SQVTM, CDR2 ANQGSEA. With 4 bases removed from V and 2 bases from J, the gap between germline ends came to 15 bases. The CDR3 nucleotides are TGCAGCGTTGGGGGCGCTAGCCTGACCTACAATGAGCAGTTCTTC. Its protein product is CSVGGASLTYNEQFF.

The chain combines TRBV6-4 with TRBJ2-1, with 12 bases matching TRBD2. The germline V gene has CDR1 MRHNA and CDR2 SNTAGT. The CDR3 is 18 amino acids. The ends lost 1 base at V and 6 bases at J; junction bases unmatched: 10. The CDR3 region has the DNA TGTGCCAGCAGTGACTTATATCGACTAGCGGGAGACCTCAATGAGCAGTTCTTC. Translating gives CASSDLYRLAGDLNEQFF.

The V gene is TRBV28, the J gene TRBJ2-5, with TRBD2 as a possible D gene (6 bases). The germline V gene encodes CDR1 MDHEN and CDR2 SYDVKM. V lost 1 base to trimming and J lost 3 bases, with 15 bases between them. This CDR3 is 16 amino acids long. This CDR3 reads CASSLYPSETKETQYF. CDR3 bases: TGTGCCAGCAGTTTATACCCTAGCGAGACGAAAGAGACCCAGTACTTC.

The V gene is TRBV27, the J gene TRBJ1-2; TRBD1 might be the D (5 bases). V was clipped by 5 bases and J by 5 bases, with 15 bases between them. The length of the CDR3 is 14 residues. The germline V gene encodes CDR1 MNHEY and CDR2 SMNVEV (reference sequence). CDR3 region: CASSPGTLGYGYTF. The CDR3 DNA sequence: TGTGCCAGCAGTCCCGGGACCCTGGGATATGGCTACACCTTC.

The chain combines TRBV28 with TRBJ1-1, with D uncertain. Germline loops: CDR1 MDHEN, CDR2 SYDVKM. The V end lost 3 bases, the J end lost 7 bases, and 9 bases lay between the germline ends. This CDR3 is 12 amino acids long. CDR3 amino acids: CASSFFGDEAFF. CDR3 coding DNA: TGTGCCAGCAGTTTTTTCGGAGATGAAGCTTTCTTT.

In nucleotides, the CDR3 is TGTGCCAGTAGTATAGTAGGACAGGGGAACACTGAAGCTTTCTTT. As protein: CASSIVGQGNTEAFF. The gene calls are TRBV19 and TRBJ1-1, with 8 bases aligning to TRBD1. CDR3 size: 15 residues. Unmatched junction bases numbered 2, after V lost 1 base and J lost 1 base. Germline CDR1 LNHDA, CDR2 SQIVND (reference sequence).

V usage is TRBV7-2 and J usage is TRBJ2-5, with 14 nucleotides matching TRBD2. Germline V lookup: CDR1 SGHTA, CDR2 FQGNSA. The CDR3 sequence is 16 residues long. The ends lost 8 bases at V and 5 bases at J; junction bases unmatched: 10. The CDR3 spells CASGNGLAGGWETQYF. CDR3 coding DNA: TGTGCCAGCGGAAACGGACTAGCGGGAGGCTGGGAGACCCAGTACTTC.

J is TRBJ1-1 and V is TRBV7-2; no firm D call. The CDR3 consists of 15 residues. Germline V gene sequence: CDR1 SGHTA, CDR2 FQGNSA. The germline V and J ends were trimmed by 5 bases and 10 bases, with 23 bases remaining between them. The CDR3 sequence is CASSPFKTVSLGAFF. CDR3 nucleotide sequence: TGTGCCAGCAGCCCCTTTAAAACAGTGTCGCTGGGAGCTTTCTTT.

V and J are TRBV7-2 and TRBJ2-3, with no clear D. The germline CDR1 and CDR2 sequences are SGHTA and FQGNSA. V was pared by 1 base and J by 2 bases, with 4 bases between. The CDR3 extends over 13 amino acids. CDR3 protein: CASSLVTTDTQYF. The CDR3 bases are TGTGCCAGCAGCTTAGTTACCACAGATACGCAGTATTTT.

The chain joins TRBV10-2 to TRBJ2-7, with 7 bases that match TRBD1. Germline CDR1 reads WSHSY; CDR2 reads SAAADI. J was trimmed by 3 bases and V by 1 base; bases with no gene match: 6. This CDR3 is built from 15 residues. CDR3 DNA: TGCGCCAGCAGTGAGTACAGGGGAGCAGACTACGAGCAGTACTTC. Translating gives CASSEYRGADYEQYF.

J is TRBJ1-2 and V is TRBV5-4, with 9 bases matching TRBD1. With V trimmed by 5 bases and J by 4 bases, 6 bases remained unmatched. Germline V gives CDR1 SGHNT, CDR2 YYREEE (reference sequence). The CDR3 contains 14 residues. The CDR3 DNA reads TGTGCCAGCAGGGAAACAGGGGGCCCCTATGGCTACACCTTC. Protein: CASRETGGPYGYTF.

The chain recombines TRBV27 with TRBJ1-5; 9 bases map to TRBD1. The CDR3 is 14 residues long. Germline trimming cut 9 bases from V and 2 bases from J; bases unmatched to any gene: 5. Germline CDR1 reads MNHEY; CDR2 reads SMNVEV (reference sequence). DNA of the CDR3: TGTGCCAGTAAGGACAGGGGTCGCAATCAGCCCCAGCATTTT. Encoded protein: CASKDRGRNQPQHF.

The V and J genes are TRBV5-1 and TRBJ2-6; the match to TRBD1 covers 7 bases. The germline CDR1 and CDR2 sequences are SGHRS and YFSETQ. Trimming cost V 4 bases and J 0 bases; bases outside gene matches: 7. This CDR3 has 17 amino acids. The CDR3 loop reads CASSPTRQGSGANVLTF. For the CDR3, the DNA is TGCGCCAGCAGCCCAACACGACAGGGCTCTGGGGCCAACGTCCTGACTTTC.

Regarding this clone: The same CDR3 is also encoded by other DNA sequences in this sample. This chain uses TRBV19 with TRBJ1-1, with D tentatively TRBD1 (5 bases). The CDR3 length is 14 residues. V was pared by 1 base and J by 0 bases, with 6 bases between. Germline V gene sequence: CDR1 LNHDA, CDR2 SQIVND (reference sequence). The CDR3 DNA is TGTGCCAGTAGTATAGGACAGATGAACACTGAAGCTTTCTTT. Amino acid sequence: CASSIGQMNTEAFF.

This chain links TRBV10-3 with TRBJ1-2; no clear D. The CDR3 has 15 amino acids. V was shortened by 5 bases and J by 0 bases, with 13 bases between the two germline ends. The germline V gene encodes CDR1 ENHRY and CDR2 SYGVKD. The chain's CDR3 is CAISNPKEPNYGYTF. CDR3 nucleotides: TGTGCCATCAGTAACCCGAAAGAACCTAACTATGGCTACACCTTC.

V is TRBV5-6 and J is TRBJ2-7; D unclear. Germline V CDR1 and CDR2: SGHDT, YYEEEE. Trimming left V 2 bases short and J 5 bases short, with 5 bases between. The CDR3 length is 11 residues. For the CDR3, the DNA is TGTGCCAGCAGCTTACAAGACGAGCAGTACTTC. This sequence encodes CASSLQDEQYF. The full variable domain, with the rest looked up from reference TRBV5-6 and TRBJ2-7, is DAGVTQSPTHLIKTRGQQVTLRCSPKSGHDTVSWYQQALGQGPQFIFQYYEEEERQRGNFPDRFSGHQFPNYSSELNVNALLLGDSALYLCASSLQDEQYFGPGTRLTVT.

Only a few counts were recorded for this clone. The chain links TRBV30 to TRBJ1-1, with D unclear. The CDR3 is 13 residues long. Trimming removed 2 bases from V and 4 bases from J, with 11 bases in between. Germline CDR1 GTSNPN, CDR2 SVGIG (reference sequence). The CDR3 coding sequence is TGTGCCTGGAGTTTCGGCGACTTCACTGAAGCTTTCTTT. It is translated as CAWSFGDFTEAFF.

The chain links TRBV7-9 to TRBJ1-3, with D perhaps matching TRBD1 (5 bases). The CDR3 sequence is 17 residues long. Trimming pared 5 bases from V and 2 bases from J, leaving 19 bases between. Germline loops: CDR1 SEHNR, CDR2 FQNEAQ (reference sequence). The CDR3 sequence is CASSHTAFRTTGNTIYF. The CDR3 DNA sequence: TGTGCCAGCAGCCATACAGCTTTCCGGACAACTGGAAACACCATATATTTT. The complete variable domain, with remaining parts taken from reference TRBV7-9 and TRBJ1-3, reads DTGVSQNPRHKITKRGQNVTFRCDPISEHNRLYWYRQTLGQGPEFLTYFQNEAQLEKSRLLSDRFSAERPKGSFSTLEIQRTEQGDSAMYLCASSHTAFRTTGNTIYFGEGSWLTVV.

The chain recombines TRBV9 with TRBJ2-7; 13 nucleotides align to TRBD2. V lost 3 bases to trimming and J lost 2 bases; unmatched junction nucleotides: 2. The CDR3 is made up of 15 amino acids. Germline lookup yields CDR1 SGDLS and CDR2 YYNGEE. CDR3 in amino acids: CASSGTSGGTYEQYF. The DNA of the CDR3 is TGTGCCAGCAGCGGGACTAGCGGGGGAACCTACGAGCAGTACTTC.

The genes are TRBV6-5 and TRBJ1-2; TRBD1 agrees at 9 bases. V was pared by 5 bases and J by 10 bases, with 14 bases of the junction left unmatched. Germline CDR1 is MNHEY and CDR2 is SVGAGI. CDR3 length: 15 residues. The CDR3 coding sequence is TGTGCCAGCAGTCCCCTCGGGACAGGGTCCAACTACTACACCTTC. Encoded protein: CASSPLGTGSNYYTF.

The rearrangement joins TRBV5-8 to TRBJ1-5; no firm D call. Trimming left V 0 bases short and J 3 bases short, with 7 bases between. Germline loops: CDR1 SGHTS, CDR2 YDEGEE. The CDR3 has 14 residues. The CDR3 nucleotides read TGTGCCAGCAGCTTGGTGGCCGACAATCAGCCCCAGCATTTT. It is translated as CASSLVADNQPQHF.

The chain couples TRBV6-5 to TRBJ2-3; tentatively, D is TRBD2 (5 bases). V lost 6 bases, J lost 6 bases, and 13 bases lay in between. The CDR3 runs 13 residues. Germline assignment: CDR1 MNHEY and CDR2 SVGAGI. CDR3 sequence reads: CASSGPPGDTQYF. The CDR3 nucleotides are TGTGCCAGCAGCGGACCCCCGGGGGATACGCAGTATTTT.

The chain has TRBV27 and TRBJ2-1; 7 nucleotides agree with TRBD2. This CDR3 is 17 amino acids long. Germline assignment: CDR1 MNHEY and CDR2 SMNVEV (reference sequence). V was clipped by 1 base and J by 0 bases; unmatched bases: 6. CDR3 DNA: TGTGCCAGCAGTTTATGGGGGGGTGCTATCTCCTACAATGAGCAGTTCTTC. This encodes CASSLWGGAISYNEQFF.

The chain recombines TRBV1 with TRBJ2-7; TRBD1 was called by the table and not checked on the DNA. TRBV1 is marked as a pseudogene. CDR3 size: 18 residues. The CDR3 region has the DNA TGCACCAGCAGCCAGAGAGGTTTCTCGCGGGGACAGCCCTACGAGCAGTACTTC. Its protein is CTSSQRGFSRGQPYEQYF.

The chain links TRBV5-6 to TRBJ1-2, with 8 bases lining up with TRBD1. V lost 2 bases, J lost 2 bases, and 8 bases stayed unmatched. This CDR3 is built from 16 residues. Germline values: CDR1 SGHDT, CDR2 YYEEEE. In nucleotides, the CDR3 is TGTGCCAGCAGCTTTGTGACAGGGGAAGGCAACTATGGCTACACCTTC. Protein product: CASSFVTGEGNYGYTF.